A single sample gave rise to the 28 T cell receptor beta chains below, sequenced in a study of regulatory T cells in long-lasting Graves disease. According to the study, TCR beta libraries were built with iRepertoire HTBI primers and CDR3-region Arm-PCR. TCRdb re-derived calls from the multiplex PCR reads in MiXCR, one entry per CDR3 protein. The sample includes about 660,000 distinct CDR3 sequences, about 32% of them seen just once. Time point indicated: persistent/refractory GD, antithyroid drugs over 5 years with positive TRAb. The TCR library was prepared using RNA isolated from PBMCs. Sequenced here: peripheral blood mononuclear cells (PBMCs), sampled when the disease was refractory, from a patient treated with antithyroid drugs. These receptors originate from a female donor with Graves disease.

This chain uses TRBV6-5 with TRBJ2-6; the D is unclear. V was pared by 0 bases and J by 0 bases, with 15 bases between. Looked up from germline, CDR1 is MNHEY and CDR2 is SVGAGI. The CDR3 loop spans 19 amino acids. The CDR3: CASSYSSRITSSGANVLTF. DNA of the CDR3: TGTGCCAGCAGTTACTCCAGCCGAATAACAAGCTCTGGGGCCAACGTCCTGACTTTC.

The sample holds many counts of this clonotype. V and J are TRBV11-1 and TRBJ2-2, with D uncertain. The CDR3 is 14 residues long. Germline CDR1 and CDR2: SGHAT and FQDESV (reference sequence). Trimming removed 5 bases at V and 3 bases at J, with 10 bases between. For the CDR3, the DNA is TGTGCCAGCAGCGATAGGGTGGACACCGGGGAGCTGTTTTTT. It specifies CASSDRVDTGELFF.

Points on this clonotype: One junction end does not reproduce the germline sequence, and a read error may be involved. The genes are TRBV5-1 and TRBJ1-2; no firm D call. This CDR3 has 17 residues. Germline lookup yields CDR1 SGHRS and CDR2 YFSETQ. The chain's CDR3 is CASRPSSTRILGYGYAF. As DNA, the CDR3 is TGCGCCAGCAGGCCCTCTTCGACTCGGATTTTAGGATATGGCTACGCCTTC.

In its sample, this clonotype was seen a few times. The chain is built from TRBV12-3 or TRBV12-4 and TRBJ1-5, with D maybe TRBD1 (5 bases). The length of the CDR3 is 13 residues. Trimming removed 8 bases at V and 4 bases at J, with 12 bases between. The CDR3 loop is CASRGSSNQPQHF. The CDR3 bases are TGTGCCAGCCGGGGGAGTTCTAATCAGCCCCAGCATTTT.

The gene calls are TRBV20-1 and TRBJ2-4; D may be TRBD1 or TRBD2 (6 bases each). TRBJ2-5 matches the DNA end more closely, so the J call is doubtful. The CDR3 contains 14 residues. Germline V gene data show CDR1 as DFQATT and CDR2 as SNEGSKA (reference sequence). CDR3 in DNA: TGCAGTGCTAGAGCATACGGGGGCGGGGAGACCCAGTACTTC. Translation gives CSARAYGGGETQYF.

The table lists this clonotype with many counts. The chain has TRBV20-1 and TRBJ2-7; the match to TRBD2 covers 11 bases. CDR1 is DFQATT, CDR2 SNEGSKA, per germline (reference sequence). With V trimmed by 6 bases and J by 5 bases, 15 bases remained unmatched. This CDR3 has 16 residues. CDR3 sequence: CSAQNQLAGVAHEQYF. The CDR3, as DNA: TGCAGTGCACAAAATCAACTAGCGGGAGTTGCCCACGAGCAGTACTTC.

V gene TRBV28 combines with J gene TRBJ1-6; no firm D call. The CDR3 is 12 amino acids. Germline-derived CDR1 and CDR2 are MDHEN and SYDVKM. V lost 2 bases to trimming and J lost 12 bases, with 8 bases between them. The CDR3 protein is CASSLGRQPLHF. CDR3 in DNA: TGTGCCAGCAGTTTAGGTCGCCAACCCCTCCACTTT.

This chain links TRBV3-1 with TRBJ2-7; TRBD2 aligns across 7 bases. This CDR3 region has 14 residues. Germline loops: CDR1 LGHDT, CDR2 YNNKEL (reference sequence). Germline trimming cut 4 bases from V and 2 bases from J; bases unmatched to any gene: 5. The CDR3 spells CASSPAGPTYEQYF. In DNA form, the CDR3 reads TGTGCCAGCAGCCCAGCGGGACCGACCTACGAGCAGTACTTC.

CDR3: CSARGQGLGRDGYTF. The CDR3 region has the DNA TGCAGTGCTAGAGGTCAGGGTTTGGGGAGAGACGGCTACACCTTC. The chain has TRBV20-1 and TRBJ1-2; D is perhaps TRBD1 (5 bases). The CDR3 length is 15 residues. Germline lookup yields CDR1 DFQATT and CDR2 SNEGSKA (reference sequence). V lost 1 base and J 8 bases, leaving 20 bases between the germline ends.

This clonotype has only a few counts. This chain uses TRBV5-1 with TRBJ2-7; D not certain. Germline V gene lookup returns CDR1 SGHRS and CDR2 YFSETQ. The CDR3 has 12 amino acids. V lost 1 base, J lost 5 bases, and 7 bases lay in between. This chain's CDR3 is CASSLIGDEQYF. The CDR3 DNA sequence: TGCGCCAGCAGCTTGATTGGGGACGAGCAGTACTTC.

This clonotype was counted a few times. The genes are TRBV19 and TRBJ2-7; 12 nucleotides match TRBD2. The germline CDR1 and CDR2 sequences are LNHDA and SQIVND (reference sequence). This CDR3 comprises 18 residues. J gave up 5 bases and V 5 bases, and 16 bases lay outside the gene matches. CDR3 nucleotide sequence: TGTGCCAGTAGTCGTAGACTAGCGGGAGTGTCGAAGGTTCACGAGCAGTACTTC. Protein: CASSRRLAGVSKVHEQYF.

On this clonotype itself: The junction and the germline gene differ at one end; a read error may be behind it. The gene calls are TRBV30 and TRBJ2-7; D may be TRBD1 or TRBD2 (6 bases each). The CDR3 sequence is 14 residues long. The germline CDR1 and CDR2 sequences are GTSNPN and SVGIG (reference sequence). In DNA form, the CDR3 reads TGTGCCTGGAGTTTCGGGGGCGTAGTCCACGAGCAGTATTTC. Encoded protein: CAWSFGGVVHEQYF.

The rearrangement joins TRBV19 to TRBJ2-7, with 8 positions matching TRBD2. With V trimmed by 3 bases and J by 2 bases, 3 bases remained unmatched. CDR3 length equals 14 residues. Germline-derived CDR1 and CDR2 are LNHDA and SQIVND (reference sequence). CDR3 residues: CASSMRGATYEQYF. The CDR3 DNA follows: TGTGCCAGTAGTATGCGGGGGGCTACCTACGAGCAGTACTTC.

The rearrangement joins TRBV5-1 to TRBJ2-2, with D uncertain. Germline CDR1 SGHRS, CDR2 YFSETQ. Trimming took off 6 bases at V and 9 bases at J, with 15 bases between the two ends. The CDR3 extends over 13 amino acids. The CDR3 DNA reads TGCGCCAGCACTGAGTACGACCCCCGGGAGCTGTTTTTT. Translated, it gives CASTEYDPRELFF.

This chain's CDR3 is CASSRTSGSVLGNEQFF. The DNA for the CDR3 is TGTGCCAGCAGCCGGACTAGCGGGTCGGTCCTAGGCAATGAGCAGTTCTTC. The rearrangement links TRBV11-2 to TRBJ2-1; 11 bases are shared with TRBD2. With 5 bases clipped from V and 6 bases from J, the junction kept 12 bases outside the gene matches. Germline CDR1 SGHAT, CDR2 FQNNGV. The CDR3 loop spans 17 amino acids.

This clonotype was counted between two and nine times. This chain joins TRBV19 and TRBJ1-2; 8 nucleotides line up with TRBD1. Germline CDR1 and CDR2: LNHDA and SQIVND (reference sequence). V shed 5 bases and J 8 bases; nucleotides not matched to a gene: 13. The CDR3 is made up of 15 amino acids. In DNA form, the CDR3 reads TGTGCCAGTAGTTTCCGCGGACAGGGTGTTGAAGGCTACACCTTC. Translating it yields CASSFRGQGVEGYTF.

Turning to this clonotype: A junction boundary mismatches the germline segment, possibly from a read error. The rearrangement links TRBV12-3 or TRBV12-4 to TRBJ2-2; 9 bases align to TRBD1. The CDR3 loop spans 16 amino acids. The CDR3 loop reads CASSRLTGGSTRELFF. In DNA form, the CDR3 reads TGTGCCAGCAGTAGACTGACAGGGGGTAGCACCAGGGAGCTGTTTTTT.

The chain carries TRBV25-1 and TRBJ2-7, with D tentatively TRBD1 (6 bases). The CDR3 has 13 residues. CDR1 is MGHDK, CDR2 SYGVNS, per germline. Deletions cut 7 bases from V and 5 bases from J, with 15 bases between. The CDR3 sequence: CASTRGNKDEQYF. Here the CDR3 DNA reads TGTGCCAGCACCAGGGGCAATAAGGACGAGCAGTACTTC.

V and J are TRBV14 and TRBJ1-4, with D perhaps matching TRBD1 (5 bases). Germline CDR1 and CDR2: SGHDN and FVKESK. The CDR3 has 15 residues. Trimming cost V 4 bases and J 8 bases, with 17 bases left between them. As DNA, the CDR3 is TGTGCCAGCAGCCGCGAGCGGCAACCAGGGGAAAAACTGTTTTTT. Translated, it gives CASSRERQPGEKLFF.

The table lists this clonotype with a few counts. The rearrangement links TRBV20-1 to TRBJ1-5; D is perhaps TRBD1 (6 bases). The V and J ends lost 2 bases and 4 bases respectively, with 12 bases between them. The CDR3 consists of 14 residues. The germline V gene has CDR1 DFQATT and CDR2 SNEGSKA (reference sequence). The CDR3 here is CSARKGEGNQPQHF. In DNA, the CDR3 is TGCAGTGCTAGAAAGGGGGAAGGTAATCAGCCCCAGCATTTT.

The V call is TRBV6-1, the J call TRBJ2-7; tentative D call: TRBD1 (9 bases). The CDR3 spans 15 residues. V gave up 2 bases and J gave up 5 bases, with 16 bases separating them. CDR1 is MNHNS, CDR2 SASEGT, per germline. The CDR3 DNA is TGTGCCAGCAGTGAATTCGGGGGGGACAGGGACGAGCAGTACTTC. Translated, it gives CASSEFGGDRDEQYF.

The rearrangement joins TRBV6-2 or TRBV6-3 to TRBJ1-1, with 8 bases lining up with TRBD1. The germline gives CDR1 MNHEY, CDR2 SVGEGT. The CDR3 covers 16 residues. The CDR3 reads CSLNPGQAISSTEAFF. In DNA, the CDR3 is TGTTCCCTAAATCCGGGACAGGCTATATCGAGCACTGAAGCTTTCTTT.

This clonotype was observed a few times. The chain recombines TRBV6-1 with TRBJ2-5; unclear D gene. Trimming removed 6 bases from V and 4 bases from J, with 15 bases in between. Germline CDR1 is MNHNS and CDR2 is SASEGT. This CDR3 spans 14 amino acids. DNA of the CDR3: TGTGCCAGCAGCCCTCGAGGAGTGACAGAGACCCAGTACTTC. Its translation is CASSPRGVTETQYF.

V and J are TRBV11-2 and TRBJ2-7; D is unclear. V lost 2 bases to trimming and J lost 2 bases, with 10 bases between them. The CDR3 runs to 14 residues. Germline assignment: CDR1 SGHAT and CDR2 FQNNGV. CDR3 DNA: TGTGCCAGCAGCTTAACAGTCCCTCCCTACGAGCAGTACTTC. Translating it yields CASSLTVPPYEQYF.

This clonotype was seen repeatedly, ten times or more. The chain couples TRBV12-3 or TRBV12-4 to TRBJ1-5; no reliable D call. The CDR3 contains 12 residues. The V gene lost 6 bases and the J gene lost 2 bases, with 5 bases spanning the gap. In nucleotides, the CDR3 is TGTGCCAGCAGCTTTGGCAATCAGCCCCAGCATTTT. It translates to CASSFGNQPQHF.

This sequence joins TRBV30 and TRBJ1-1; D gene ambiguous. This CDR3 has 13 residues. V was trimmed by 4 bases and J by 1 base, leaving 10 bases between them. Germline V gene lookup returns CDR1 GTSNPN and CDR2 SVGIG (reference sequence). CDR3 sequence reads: CAWTGRANTEAFF. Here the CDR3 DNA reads TGTGCCTGGACGGGTCGGGCGAACACTGAAGCTTTCTTT. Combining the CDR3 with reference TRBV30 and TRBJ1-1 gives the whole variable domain SQTIHQWPATLVQPVGSPLSLECTVEGTSNPNLYWYRQAAGRGLQLLFYSVGIGQISSEVPQNLSASRPQDRQFILSSKKLLLSDSGFYLCAWTGRANTEAFFGQGTRLTVV.

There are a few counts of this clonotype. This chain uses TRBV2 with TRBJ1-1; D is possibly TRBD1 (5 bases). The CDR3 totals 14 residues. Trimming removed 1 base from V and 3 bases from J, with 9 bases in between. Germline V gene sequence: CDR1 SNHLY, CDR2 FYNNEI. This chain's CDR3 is CASSEGGAYTEAFF. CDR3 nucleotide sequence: TGTGCCAGCAGTGAAGGCGGGGCTTACACTGAAGCTTTCTTT.

The CDR3 coding sequence is TGTGCCAGCAGTAGACAGGCTAGCAATCAGCCCCAGCATTTT. Protein: CASSRQASNQPQHF. J is TRBJ1-5 and V is TRBV27, with D tentatively TRBD1 (6 bases). V gave up 5 bases and J gave up 0 bases, with 8 bases separating them. Germline V lookup: CDR1 MNHEY, CDR2 SMNVEV (reference sequence). This CDR3 contains 14 residues.